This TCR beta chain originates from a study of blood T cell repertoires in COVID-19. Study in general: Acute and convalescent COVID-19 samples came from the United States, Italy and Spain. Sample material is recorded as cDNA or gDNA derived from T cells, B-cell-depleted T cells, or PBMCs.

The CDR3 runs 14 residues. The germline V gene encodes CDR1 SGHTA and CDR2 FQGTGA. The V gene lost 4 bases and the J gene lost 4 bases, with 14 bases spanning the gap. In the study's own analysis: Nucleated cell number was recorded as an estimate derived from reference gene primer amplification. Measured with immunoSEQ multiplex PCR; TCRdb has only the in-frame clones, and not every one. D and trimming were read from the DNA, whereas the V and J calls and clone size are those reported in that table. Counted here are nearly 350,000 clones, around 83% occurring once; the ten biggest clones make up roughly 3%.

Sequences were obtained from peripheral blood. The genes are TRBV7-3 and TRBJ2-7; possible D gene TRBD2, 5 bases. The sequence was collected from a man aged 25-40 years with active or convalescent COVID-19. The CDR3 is CASSSGPGKYEQYF. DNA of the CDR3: TGTGCCAGCAGCTCTGGACCGGGGAAGTACGAGCAGTACTTC.